The entry below gives a single TCR beta chain sequence along with its context. Assay used: immunoSEQ multiplex PCR; TCRdb lists only in-frame clones, some missing. Among approximately 300,000 clones listed, 80% to 95% were seen once. The data stem from a study of blood T cell repertoires in COVID-19. Study summary: Sources were T cells, B-cell-depleted T cells, or PBMCs; the material itself was cDNA or gDNA.

The CDR3 runs 14 residues. Germline CDR1 and CDR2: ENHRY and SYGVKD. With V trimmed by 6 bases and J by 1 base, 5 bases remained unmatched. The sample comprised peripheral blood. V is TRBV10-3 and J is TRBJ2-7, with 8 bases lining up with TRBD1. The source is a woman younger than 45 with COVID-19, enrolled during active disease. In DNA form, the CDR3 reads TGTGCCATCAGACCGGGACAGGTATCCTACGAGCAGTACTTC. This translates into CAIRPGQVSYEQYF.